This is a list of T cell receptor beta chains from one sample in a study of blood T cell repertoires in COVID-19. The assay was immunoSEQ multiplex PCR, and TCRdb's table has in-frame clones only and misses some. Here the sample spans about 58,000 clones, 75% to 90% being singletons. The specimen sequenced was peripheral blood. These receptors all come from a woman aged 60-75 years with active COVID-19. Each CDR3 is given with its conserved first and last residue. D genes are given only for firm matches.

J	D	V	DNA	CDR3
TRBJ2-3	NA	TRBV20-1	TGCAGTGCTAGTGGGGCCATCCTTAGTACTAGCAGTAGCACAGATACGCAGTATTTT	CSASGAILSTSSSTDTQYF
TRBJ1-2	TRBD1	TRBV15	TGTGCCACCAGCAGTGAGGGGGCGAATGGCTACACCTTC	CATSSEGANGYTF
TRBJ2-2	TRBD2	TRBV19	TGTGCCAGTAGTATCTTAAGGGGCACCCCTATTAGCGGGGCGAACACCGGGGAGCTGTTTTTT	CASSILRGTPISGANTGELFF
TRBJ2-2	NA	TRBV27	TGTGCCAGCAGTTGGGCCCCGAACACCGGGGAGCTGTTTTTT	CASSWAPNTGELFF
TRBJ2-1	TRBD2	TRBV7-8	TGTGCCAGCGCACTCAGAGGAGCGGGGGGGGCCTACAATGAGCAGTTCTTC	CASALRGAGGAYNEQFF
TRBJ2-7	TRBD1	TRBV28	TGTGCCAGCAGCTCCACGGGACAGGGGGCTCGGGAGCAGTACTTC	CASSSTGQGAREQYF
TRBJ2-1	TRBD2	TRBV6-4	TGTGCCAGCAGCGCTAGCGGGGGGAGCCTAGGGCAGTTCTTC	CASSASGGSLGQFF
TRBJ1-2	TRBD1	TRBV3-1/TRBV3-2	TGTGCCAGCAGCCACACAGGGGGCTACTATGGCTACACCTTC	CASSHTGGYYGYTF
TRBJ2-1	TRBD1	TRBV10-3	TGTGCCATCAACGAGGGACAGGTGCCAGGGGAGCAGTTCTTC	CAINEGQVPGEQFF
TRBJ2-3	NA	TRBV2	TGTGCCGTCCCGGTGTCTACAGATACGCAGTATTTT	CAVPVSTDTQYF
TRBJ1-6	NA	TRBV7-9	TGTGCCAGCAGCTTAGCGAAGCGGGATAATTCACCCCTCCACTTT	CASSLAKRDNSPLHF
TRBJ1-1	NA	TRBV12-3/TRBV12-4	TGTGCCAGCAGTTTGTCCCGGGGAGCTTTCTTT	CASSLSRGAFF
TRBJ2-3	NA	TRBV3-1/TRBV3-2	TGTGCCAGCAGCCGTACACCTAGCACAGATACGCAGTATTTT	CASSRTPSTDTQYF
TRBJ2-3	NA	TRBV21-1	TGTGTCGGCGAGGGGGGGGCCGGCACAGATACGCAGTATTTT	CVGEGGAGTDTQYF
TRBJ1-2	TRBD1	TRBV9	TGTGCCAGCAGCGTAGCTGACAGGGCGGGCTATGGCTACACCTTC	CASSVADRAGYGYTF
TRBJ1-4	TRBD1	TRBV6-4	TGTGCCAGCAGTGACGAGGGGACAGATAATGAAAAACTGTTTTTT	CASSDEGTDNEKLFF